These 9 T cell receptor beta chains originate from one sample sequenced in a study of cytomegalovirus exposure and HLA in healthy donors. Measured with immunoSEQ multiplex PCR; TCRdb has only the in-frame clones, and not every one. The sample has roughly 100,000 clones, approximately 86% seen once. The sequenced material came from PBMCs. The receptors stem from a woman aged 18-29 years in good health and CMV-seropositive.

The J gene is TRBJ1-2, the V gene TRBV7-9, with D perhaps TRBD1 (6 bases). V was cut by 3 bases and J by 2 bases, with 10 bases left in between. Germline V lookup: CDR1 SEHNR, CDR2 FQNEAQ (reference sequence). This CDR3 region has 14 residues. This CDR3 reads CASSFRTANYGYTF. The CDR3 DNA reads TGTGCCAGCAGCTTTAGGACAGCAAACTATGGCTACACCTTC.

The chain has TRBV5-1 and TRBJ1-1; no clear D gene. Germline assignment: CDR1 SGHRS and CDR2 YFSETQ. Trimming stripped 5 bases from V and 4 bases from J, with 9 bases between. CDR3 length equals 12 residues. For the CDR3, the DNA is TGCGCCAGCAGTGGCGGGAGCACTGAAGCTTTCTTT. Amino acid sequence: CASSGGSTEAFF.

CDR3 nucleotide sequence: TGTGCCAGCAGCTCGAGGGGGGGCGCGGCCAAAAACATTCAGTACTTC. Translation: CASSSRGGAAKNIQYF. The chain couples TRBV11-3 to TRBJ2-4; D may be TRBD2 (7 bases). The germline gives CDR1 SGHNT, CDR2 YENEEA. The CDR3 is made up of 16 amino acids. V was pared by 4 bases and J by 1 base, with 14 bases between.

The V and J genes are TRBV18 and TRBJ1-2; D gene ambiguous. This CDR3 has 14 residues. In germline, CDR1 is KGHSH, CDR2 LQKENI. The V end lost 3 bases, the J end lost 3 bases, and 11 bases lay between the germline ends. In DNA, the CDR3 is TGTGCCAGCTCACCTCCCGTGAGAGACTATGGCTACACCTTC. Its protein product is CASSPPVRDYGYTF.

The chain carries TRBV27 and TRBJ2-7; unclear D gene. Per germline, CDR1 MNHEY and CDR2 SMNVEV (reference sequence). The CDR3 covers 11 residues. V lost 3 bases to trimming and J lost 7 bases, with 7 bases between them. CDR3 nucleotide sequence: TGTGCCAGCAGTTTCTTTTATGAGCAGTACTTC. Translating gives CASSFFYEQYF.

The CDR3 DNA is TGTGCCAGCAGCTCCCAAAGCGGGAGTGATTTTGGTGAGCAGTACTTC. This translates into CASSSQSGSDFGEQYF. J is TRBJ2-7 and V is TRBV7-3; 8 bases align to TRBD2. CDR3 length: 16 residues. Per the germline V gene, CDR1 is SGHTA and CDR2 is FQGTGA. V was clipped by 4 bases and J by 7 bases; unmatched bases: 15.

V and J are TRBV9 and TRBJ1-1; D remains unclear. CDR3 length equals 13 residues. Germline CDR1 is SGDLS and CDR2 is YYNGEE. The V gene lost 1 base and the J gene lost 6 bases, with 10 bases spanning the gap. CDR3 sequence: CASSVTLGAEAFF. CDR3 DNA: TGTGCCAGCAGCGTAACGCTAGGTGCTGAAGCTTTCTTT. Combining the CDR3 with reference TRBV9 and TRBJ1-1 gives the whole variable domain DSGVTQTPKHLITATGQRVTLRCSPRSGDLSVYWYQQSLDQGLQFLIQYYNGEERAKGNILERFSAQQFPDLHSELNLSSLELGDSALYFCASSVTLGAEAFFGQGTRLTVV.

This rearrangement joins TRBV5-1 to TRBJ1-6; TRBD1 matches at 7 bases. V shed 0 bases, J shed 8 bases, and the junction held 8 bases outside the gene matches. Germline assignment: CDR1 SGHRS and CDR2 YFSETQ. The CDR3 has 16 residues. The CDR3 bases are TGCGCCAGCAGCTTGGAGGTCGGACAGGTTTATTCACCCCTCCACTTT. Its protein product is CASSLEVGQVYSPLHF.

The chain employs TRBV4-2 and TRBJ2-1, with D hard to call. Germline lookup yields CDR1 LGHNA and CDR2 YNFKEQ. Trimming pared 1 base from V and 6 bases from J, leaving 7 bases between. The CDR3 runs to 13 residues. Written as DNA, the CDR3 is TGTGCCAGCAGCCAAGCTCCCCTCAATGAGCAGTTCTTC. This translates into CASSQAPLNEQFF.